Following are 27 T cell receptor beta chains from one sample sequenced in a study of cytomegalovirus exposure and HLA in healthy donors. The PCR contained 60 Vbeta and 13 Jbeta primers. The table came from immunoSEQ multiplex PCR; TCRdb's copy has only in-frame clones and leaves some out. The repertoire consists of 200,000 or so clones, with 87% occurring once and the leading ten covering 0.2% to 0.3%. Source material: PBMCs. The receptors were sampled from a girl less than two years old in good health and CMV-seronegative.

J is TRBJ2-3 and V is TRBV9; perhaps TRBD1 as D (5 bases). Trimming took off 1 base at V and 2 bases at J, with 11 bases between the two ends. Germline CDR1 is SGDLS and CDR2 is YYNGEE. The CDR3 covers 15 residues. As DNA, the CDR3 is TGTGCCAGCAGCGTAAGTCCAGGGCCCACAGATACGCAGTATTTT. Protein: CASSVSPGPTDTQYF.

The V call is TRBV5-4, the J call TRBJ2-1, with 15 bases fitting TRBD2. The V gene's germline CDR1 is SGHNT and CDR2 YYREEE (reference sequence). The CDR3 sequence is 18 residues long. Trimming took 4 bases from V and 9 from J; bases not matched to a gene: 14. The DNA for the CDR3 is TGTGCCAGCAGCCCGGGACTAGCGGGAGGTTTGTCCGTCGGTGAGCAGTTCTTC. It encodes CASSPGLAGGLSVGEQFF.

This clone has just one count. The gene calls are TRBV5-1 and TRBJ2-5, with no clear D. Trimming shortened V by 7 bases and J by 1 base, and 17 bases separated the two germline ends. CDR1 is SGHRS and CDR2 is YFSETQ in the germline V gene. This CDR3 comprises 15 residues. Written as DNA, the CDR3 is TGCGCCAGCCGTCATATGTCCAGTCTCCAAGAGACCCAGTACTTC. Amino acids: CASRHMSSLQETQYF.

The CDR3 DNA reads TGCAGCGTCCTCGACTTGGATTTTTTGGTGCAGTTCTTC. This translates into CSVLDLDFLVQFF. V gene TRBV29-1 combines with J gene TRBJ2-1; no clear D gene. CDR3 length equals 13 residues. The germline CDR1 and CDR2 sequences are SQVTM and ANQGSEA. The V and J ends lost 6 bases and 12 bases respectively, with 21 bases between them.

The chain links TRBV13 to TRBJ2-5; D uncertain. The germline CDR1 and CDR2 sequences are PRHDT and FYEKMQ (reference sequence). V dropped 0 bases and J dropped 1 base, with 3 bases sitting between them. The CDR3 consists of 13 residues. The CDR3 protein is CASSLGSQETQYF. As DNA, the CDR3 is TGTGCCAGCAGCTTAGGCAGCCAAGAGACCCAGTACTTC.

This clone was observed a handful of times. This rearrangement joins TRBV5-6 to TRBJ2-4; 9 bases are a match to TRBD2. The CDR3 loop spans 14 amino acids. Germline lookup yields CDR1 SGHDT and CDR2 YYEEEE. The trim removed 4 bases at V and 3 bases at J, leaving 2 bases unmatched. CDR3 amino acids: CASSLSGGKNIQYF. In DNA, the CDR3 is TGTGCCAGCAGCCTTAGCGGGGGCAAAAACATTCAGTACTTC.

V is TRBV29-1 and J is TRBJ2-5; TRBD2 aligns across 10 bases. The germline V gene has CDR1 SQVTM and CDR2 ANQGSEA. CDR3 size: 13 residues. The V gene end was trimmed by 6 bases and the J gene end by 5 bases; junction bases not matched to a gene: 6. In nucleotides, the CDR3 is TGCAGCGTCAAGGGACTAGCGATGGAGACCCAGTACTTC. Translated: CSVKGLAMETQYF.

The chain uses TRBV27 and TRBJ1-5; D is uncertain. The CDR3 totals 14 residues. The germline V gene has CDR1 MNHEY and CDR2 SMNVEV (reference sequence). Trimming stripped 2 bases from V and 9 bases from J, with 14 bases between. The chain's CDR3 is CASSLIGGVGPQHF. The CDR3 bases are TGTGCCAGCAGTTTAATAGGTGGAGTGGGGCCCCAGCATTTT.

Notes on this clone: An end of the junction differs from the germline gene, which may be a read error. The rearrangement uses TRBV4-3 and TRBJ1-2; D gene uncertain. The germline V gene has CDR1 LGHNA and CDR2 YSLEER. This CDR3 has 15 amino acids. CDR3 DNA: TGCGCCAGCAGCCAAGATTGGCAACGAGGAGATGGCTTCACCTTC. This encodes CASSQDWQRGDGFTF.

The CDR3 protein is CASSRAGQEYEQYF. The CDR3 DNA is TGTGCCAGCAGCCGGGCGGGACAGGAATACGAGCAGTACTTC. The chain uses TRBV7-9 and TRBJ2-7; TRBD1 matches at 8 bases. The CDR3 sequence is 14 residues long. The V segment lost 5 bases and the J segment 4 bases; nucleotides outside the gene matches: 7. Per the germline V gene, CDR1 is SEHNR and CDR2 is FQNEAQ (reference sequence).

CDR3 DNA: TGCGCCAGCAGCCAGGGACTAGCGGGAGATACCTCCTACAATGAGCAGTTCTTC. Translated: CASSQGLAGDTSYNEQFF. The gene calls are TRBV4-1 and TRBJ2-1; 14 nucleotides match TRBD2. V trimming: 3 bases; J trimming: 0 bases; junction bases outside the gene matches: 4. Germline loops: CDR1 MGHRA, CDR2 YSYEKL. The CDR3 covers 18 residues.

The rearrangement uses TRBV29-1 and TRBJ2-1; 11 bases agree with TRBD1. The J segment lost 2 bases and the V segment lost 7 bases, leaving 10 bases of the junction unmatched. The CDR3 loop spans 16 amino acids. The V gene's germline CDR1 is SQVTM and CDR2 ANQGSEA. As DNA, the CDR3 is TGCAGCGCCAAAACCCCGGGACAGGGGGCCTACAATGAGCAGTTCTTC. Protein sequence: CSAKTPGQGAYNEQFF.

This clone was recorded once. The chain employs TRBV4-1 and TRBJ2-7; maybe TRBD1 (5 bases). The germline V and J ends were trimmed by 5 bases and 0 bases, with 11 bases remaining between them. The CDR3 spans 14 residues. Germline V gene sequence: CDR1 MGHRA, CDR2 YSYEKL. CDR3 sequence reads: CASSYEDTSYEQYF. CDR3 nucleotide sequence: TGCGCCAGCAGCTACGAGGACACCTCCTACGAGCAGTACTTC.

The gene calls are TRBV6-6 and TRBJ2-1, with a possible D match to TRBD1 (5 bases). Germline CDR1 is MNHNY and CDR2 is SVGAGI (reference sequence). The ends were cut back, 6 bases at V and 0 bases at J, with 15 bases in the middle. The CDR3 has 16 residues. The CDR3 protein is CASRQKGSSSYNEQFF. CDR3 in DNA: TGTGCCAGCAGACAGAAGGGGTCGAGCTCCTACAATGAGCAGTTCTTC.

Written as DNA, the CDR3 is TGTGCCAGCACTAGAGCGGGAGGGACCACTCAGTTCTTC. This translates into CASTRAGGTTQFF. The chain combines TRBV2 with TRBJ2-1; 10 positions match TRBD2. The CDR3 consists of 13 residues. Trimming removed 7 bases from V and 13 bases from J; junction bases left unmatched: 10. CDR1 SNHLY and CDR2 FYNNEI come from the germline V gene.

This chain connects TRBV29-1 to TRBJ2-2; 9 bases fit TRBD1. V dropped 7 bases and J dropped 5; count of bases not matched to a gene: 8. Looked up from germline, CDR1 is SQVTM and CDR2 is ANQGSEA. This CDR3 contains 14 residues. As DNA, the CDR3 is TGCAGCGGCACCGGGACAGGGATTACCGGGGAGCTGTTTTTT. The encoded protein is CSGTGTGITGELFF.

The chain combines TRBV5-5 with TRBJ2-5; the D is unclear. The closer fit of TRBJ2-7 to the DNA end suggests the J call may be wrong. Germline-derived CDR1 and CDR2 are SGHKS and YYEKEE (reference sequence). This CDR3 is built from 14 residues. CDR3 region: CASNPGVSSYEQYF. The CDR3 DNA reads as TGTGCCAGCAACCCTGGAGTCAGTTCCTACGAGCAGTACTTC.

The DNA of the CDR3 is TGCGCCAGCAGCTTGTTTCCGGCAGGGGGCTCCTACGAGCAGTACTTC. This sequence encodes CASSLFPAGGSYEQYF. The chain uses TRBV5-1 and TRBJ2-7, with 7 positions matching TRBD1. CDR1 and CDR2 from the germline V gene are SGHRS and YFSETQ. V shed 1 base and J 0 bases; nucleotides not matched to a gene: 7. The CDR3 is made up of 16 amino acids. Variable domain in full (rest from reference TRBV5-1 and TRBJ2-7): KAGVTQTPRYLIKTRGQQVTLSCSPISGHRSVSWYQQTPGQGLQFLFEYFSETQRNKGNFPGRFSGRQFSNSRSEMNVSTLELGDSALYLCASSLFPAGGSYEQYFGPGTRLTVT.

The chain carries TRBV9 and TRBJ2-2, with 14 nucleotides matching TRBD2. The J segment lost 3 bases and the V segment lost 4 bases, leaving 8 bases of the junction unmatched. Germline CDR1 SGDLS, CDR2 YYNGEE. The CDR3 is 18 residues long. CDR3 in amino acids: CASSKTSGGARDTGELFF. The CDR3 coding sequence is TGTGCCAGCAGCAAGACTAGCGGGGGGGCTCGTGACACCGGGGAGCTGTTTTTT.

The genes are TRBV7-3 and TRBJ2-2; possible D gene TRBD1, 6 bases. The CDR3 contains 16 residues. The V and J ends lost 0 bases and 2 bases respectively, with 10 bases between them. CDR1 is SGHTA, CDR2 FQGTGA, per germline. CDR3 sequence reads: CASSLTTRGNTGELFF. CDR3 coding DNA: TGTGCCAGCAGCTTAACAACCAGGGGTAACACCGGGGAGCTGTTTTTT.

V gene TRBV6-5 combines with J gene TRBJ1-2; 7 nucleotides line up with TRBD1. CDR1 is MNHEY, CDR2 SVGAGI, per germline. This CDR3 region has 13 residues. With 4 bases clipped from V and 7 bases from J, the junction kept 6 bases outside the gene matches. CDR3 sequence reads: CASSSRGPVGYTF. In DNA, the CDR3 is TGTGCCAGCAGTTCTAGGGGGCCGGTTGGCTACACCTTC.

V and J are TRBV4-1 and TRBJ1-5; D gene ambiguous. V was shortened by 1 base and J by 0 bases, with 7 bases between the two germline ends. This CDR3 has 15 amino acids. Per germline, CDR1 MGHRA and CDR2 YSYEKL. CDR3 nucleotides: TGCGCCAGCAGCCAAGCGAGGTATAGCAATCAGCCCCAGCATTTT. Translation: CASSQARYSNQPQHF.

This clone was found once. The chain has TRBV7-2 and TRBJ2-7; D perhaps matches TRBD1 (5 bases). The CDR3 has 15 amino acids. Germline-derived CDR1 and CDR2 are SGHTA and FQGNSA. Trimming took off 1 base at V and 3 bases at J, with 13 bases between the two ends. Here the CDR3 DNA reads TGTGCCAGCAGCTTAGGGATAGGACAAGTCTACGAGCAGTACTTC. It specifies CASSLGIGQVYEQYF.

The J gene is TRBJ1-6, the V gene TRBV5-6; possible D gene TRBD1, 5 bases. V gave up 2 bases and J gave up 6 bases, with 15 bases separating them. Germline loops: CDR1 SGHDT, CDR2 YYEEEE. This CDR3 is 16 amino acids long. CDR3 coding DNA: TGTGCCAGCAGCTTAATCCGACAGCAGCCTAATTCACCCCTCCACTTT. Protein: CASSLIRQQPNSPLHF.

The V and J genes are TRBV5-4 and TRBJ2-7, with D maybe TRBD2 (6 bases). The CDR3 extends over 14 amino acids. V was pared by 3 bases and J by 2 bases, with 12 bases between. The V gene's germline CDR1 is SGHNT and CDR2 YYREEE (reference sequence). The CDR3: CASSSRDKAYEQYF. The DNA for the CDR3 is TGTGCCAGCAGCTCGCGGGATAAGGCCTACGAGCAGTACTTC.

The chain couples TRBV5-6 to TRBJ1-2, with D uncertain. Germline values: CDR1 SGHDT, CDR2 YYEEEE. The CDR3 is 12 amino acids. Trimming removed 7 bases from V and 3 bases from J, with 10 bases in between. In nucleotides, the CDR3 is TGTGCCAGCGCAGGTGGATACTATGGCTACACCTTC. This translates into CASAGGYYGYTF.

The chain recombines TRBV9 with TRBJ1-1, with D uncertain. The CDR3 has 16 amino acids. The germline gives CDR1 SGDLS, CDR2 YYNGEE. Between the trimmed V and J ends, which lost 0 bases and 0 bases, there was a span of 12 bases. Written as DNA, the CDR3 is TGTGCCAGCAGCGTAGGGGGAGGTCGGATGAACACTGAAGCTTTCTTT. Its protein is CASSVGGGRMNTEAFF.